A selection of T cell receptor beta chains follows, all from one sample in a study of vaccination and CD4 T cells after COVID-19. Their specific antigens are unknown. TCRdb ran MiXCR on the PCR reads and lists one entry per CDR3 protein. Here the sample spans around 14,000 distinct CDR3 sequences, more than 40% being singletons. The sequenced sample was CD4+ T cells from blood, cultured in vitro. These receptors originate from a human donor who had recovered from COVID-19. The CDR3 runs from the conserved cysteine through the conserved F or W. A D gene is named only where the DNA matches it firmly. Clone size is stated in some rows and not others, as once, few, many or a class when expanded.

d_gene: TRBD1
abundance: NA
j_gene: TRBJ1-6
v_gene: TRBV27
CDR3nt: TGTGCCAGCAGTTGGGGCCCGGACAGGGAATCACCCCTCCACTTT
CDR3aa: CASSWGPDRESPLHF

d_gene: NA
abundance: NA
j_gene: TRBJ2-2
v_gene: TRBV7-2
CDR3nt: TGTGCCAGCAGCCCACTCACAATGTTCGGGGAGCTGTTTTTT
CDR3aa: CASSPLTMFGELFF

d_gene: NA
abundance: few
j_gene: TRBJ2-2
v_gene: TRBV19
CDR3nt: TGTGCCAGTAAACGGAGCGGGAACACCGGGGAGCTGTTTTTT
CDR3aa: CASKRSGNTGELFF

d_gene: TRBD2
abundance: NA
j_gene: TRBJ2-3
v_gene: TRBV28
CDR3nt: TGTGCCAGCAGTTACCCGCTAGCGGCTATGGCAGATACGCAGTATTTT
CDR3aa: CASSYPLAAMADTQYF

d_gene: NA
abundance: few
j_gene: TRBJ1-5
v_gene: TRBV7-9
CDR3nt: TGTGCCAGCAGCTATACAGATAGCAATCAGCCCCAGCATTTT
CDR3aa: CASSYTDSNQPQHF

d_gene: NA
abundance: few
j_gene: TRBJ1-2
v_gene: TRBV19
CDR3nt: TGTGCCAGTAGTACGGGACGGAGAAACTATGGCTACACCTTC
CDR3aa: CASSTGRRNYGYTF

d_gene: NA
abundance: NA
j_gene: TRBJ2-3
v_gene: TRBV7-2
CDR3nt: TGTGCCAGCAGCTCAGGGGGGTCAAGGGTACAAAATACGCAGTATTTT
CDR3aa: CASSSGGSRVQNTQYF

d_gene: TRBD2
abundance: NA
j_gene: TRBJ2-7
v_gene: TRBV18
CDR3nt: TGTGCCAGCTCACCCGGGACTAGCGGGAGGACGTTCTACGAGCAGTACTTC
CDR3aa: CASSPGTSGRTFYEQYF

d_gene: TRBD1
abundance: NA
j_gene: TRBJ1-4
v_gene: TRBV28
CDR3nt: TGTGCCAGCAGTGGGACAGCAACTAATGAAAAACTGTTTTTT
CDR3aa: CASSGTATNEKLFF

d_gene: NA
abundance: NA
j_gene: TRBJ2-3
v_gene: TRBV5-1
CDR3nt: TGCGCCGGATCGACCGGGGTCACAGATACGCAGTATTTT
CDR3aa: CAGSTGVTDTQYF

d_gene: NA
abundance: few
j_gene: TRBJ2-3
v_gene: TRBV14
CDR3nt: TGTGCCAGCAGCCAAAGGAGACTTGGAGATACGCAGTATTTT
CDR3aa: CASSQRRLGDTQYF

d_gene: NA
abundance: NA
j_gene: TRBJ2-1
v_gene: TRBV6-4
CDR3nt: TGTGCCAGCAGTGACTCGGACAACAATGAGCAGTTCTTC
CDR3aa: CASSDSDNNEQFF

d_gene: NA
abundance: medium-sized
j_gene: TRBJ1-5
v_gene: TRBV20-1
CDR3nt: TGCAGTGCTACCCGGGAGCAGGGGAGTAGTCAGCCCCAGCATTTT
CDR3aa: CSATREQGSSQPQHF

d_gene: TRBD1
abundance: once
j_gene: TRBJ2-3
v_gene: TRBV3-1
CDR3nt: TGTGCCAGCAGCCAAGAGATCGGTAGGGGGCGCGGCACAGATACGCAGTATTTT
CDR3aa: CASSQEIGRGRGTDTQYF

d_gene: NA
abundance: few
j_gene: TRBJ2-3
v_gene: TRBV19
CDR3nt: TGTGCCAGTGGAACTTTAGGTGATACGCAGTATTTT
CDR3aa: CASGTLGDTQYF

d_gene: TRBD2
abundance: NA
j_gene: TRBJ2-1
v_gene: TRBV11-2
CDR3nt: TGTGCCAGCAGCCCGGGCGGGAGCTACAATGAGCAGTTCTTC
CDR3aa: CASSPGGSYNEQFF

d_gene: TRBD1
abundance: few
j_gene: TRBJ2-5
v_gene: TRBV7-8
CDR3nt: TGTGCCAGCAGCTCCTTAAGGAGGACAGGGGCTGGGGAGACCCAGTACTTC
CDR3aa: CASSSLRRTGAGETQYF

d_gene: NA
abundance: NA
j_gene: TRBJ2-2
v_gene: TRBV14
CDR3nt: TGTGCCAGCAGCCGACTGCAGGGTTCGAACACCGGGGAGCTGTTTTTT
CDR3aa: CASSRLQGSNTGELFF

d_gene: NA
abundance: NA
j_gene: TRBJ2-3
v_gene: TRBV19
CDR3nt: TGTGCCACCGGACAGAGTGTGTCTACGCAGTATTTT
CDR3aa: CATGQSVSTQYF

d_gene: NA
abundance: NA
j_gene: TRBJ2-3
v_gene: TRBV2
CDR3nt: TGTGCCAGCAGTTGGACTTTTTTGGAGACAGATACGCAGTATTTT
CDR3aa: CASSWTFLETDTQYF

d_gene: NA
abundance: few
j_gene: TRBJ1-5
v_gene: TRBV19
CDR3nt: TGTGCCAGTAGTATTTCAGGGTCTGGCAATCAGCCCCAGCATTTT
CDR3aa: CASSISGSGNQPQHF

d_gene: NA
abundance: NA
j_gene: TRBJ2-2
v_gene: TRBV11-2
CDR3nt: TGTGCCAGCAGCTTCACCGGGACTGGGAACACCGGGGAGCTGTTTTTT
CDR3aa: CASSFTGTGNTGELFF

d_gene: NA
abundance: NA
j_gene: TRBJ2-1
v_gene: TRBV20-1
CDR3nt: TGCAGTGCTTTCGGGGGAGGGGGATATCGGATACACAATGAGCAGTTCTTC
CDR3aa: CSAFGGGGYRIHNEQFF

d_gene: NA
abundance: NA
j_gene: TRBJ2-3
v_gene: TRBV20-1
CDR3nt: TGCAGTGCCGCCCCCCAGGGGGGACTAAGCACAGATACGCAGTATTTT
CDR3aa: CSAAPQGGLSTDTQYF

d_gene: NA
abundance: NA
j_gene: TRBJ2-2
v_gene: TRBV10-3
CDR3nt: TGTGCCATCAGTGAGCCTCAGAGGACCGGGGAGCTGTTTTTT
CDR3aa: CAISEPQRTGELFF

d_gene: TRBD1
abundance: NA
j_gene: TRBJ2-5
v_gene: TRBV11-2
CDR3nt: TGTGCCAGCAGCTTAGATCCTAGACCCAACAGGGGTGAGACCCAGTACTTC
CDR3aa: CASSLDPRPNRGETQYF

d_gene: TRBD1
abundance: NA
j_gene: TRBJ2-7
v_gene: TRBV19
CDR3nt: TGTGCCAGTAGTATCGGCAGGGGGAATGGCGAGCAGTACTTC
CDR3aa: CASSIGRGNGEQYF

d_gene: NA
abundance: NA
j_gene: TRBJ1-1
v_gene: TRBV6-1
CDR3nt: TGTGCCAGCAGCGGGGCGGCTTTGAACACTGAAGCTTTCTTT
CDR3aa: CASSGAALNTEAFF

d_gene: TRBD1
abundance: few
j_gene: TRBJ1-1
v_gene: TRBV6-1
CDR3nt: TGTGCCAGCAGTGAATTTTATGGGACAGGGGTCACTGAAGCTTTCTTT
CDR3aa: CASSEFYGTGVTEAFF

d_gene: NA
abundance: few
j_gene: TRBJ2-5
v_gene: TRBV6-1
CDR3nt: TGTGCCAGCAGCCGACGGACCGGTGGGGAGACCCAGTACTTC
CDR3aa: CASSRRTGGETQYF

d_gene: NA
abundance: few
j_gene: TRBJ2-5
v_gene: TRBV30
CDR3nt: TGTGCCTGGAGGGTTACTGCTCAGGGGACCCAGTACTTC
CDR3aa: CAWRVTAQGTQYF

d_gene: NA
abundance: NA
j_gene: TRBJ1-5
v_gene: TRBV7-6
CDR3nt: TGTGCCAGCAGCCACTCGTGGGCGGACATAGGGTTTGGCAATCAGCCCCAGCATTTT
CDR3aa: CASSHSWADIGFGNQPQHF

d_gene: TRBD1
abundance: few
j_gene: TRBJ2-5
v_gene: TRBV19
CDR3nt: TGTGCCAGTAGTATTGGGACAGGGGAGGGAGAGACCCAGTACTTC
CDR3aa: CASSIGTGEGETQYF

d_gene: NA
abundance: NA
j_gene: TRBJ2-1
v_gene: TRBV6-1
CDR3nt: TGTGCCAGCTTGTCCATTCTATCAACCAATGAGCAGTTCTTC
CDR3aa: CASLSILSTNEQFF

d_gene: TRBD1
abundance: NA
j_gene: TRBJ1-1
v_gene: TRBV2
CDR3nt: TGTGCCAGCAGTGGTCCGGGACAGGGGCCCACTGAAGCTTTCTTT
CDR3aa: CASSGPGQGPTEAFF

d_gene: TRBD1
abundance: once
j_gene: TRBJ2-5
v_gene: TRBV10-2
CDR3nt: TGCGCCAGCAGCGTTCAATCAGGACAGGCAGAGACCCAGTACTTC
CDR3aa: CASSVQSGQAETQYF

d_gene: TRBD2
abundance: once
j_gene: TRBJ2-1
v_gene: TRBV6-5
CDR3nt: TGTGCCAGCAGTACTCGTGGTAGCGGGAGCTATGAGCAGTTCTTC
CDR3aa: CASSTRGSGSYEQFF

d_gene: TRBD1
abundance: NA
j_gene: TRBJ1-1
v_gene: TRBV28
CDR3nt: TGTGCCAGCAGCAACCCGACAGGGGGCATCGATGAAGCTTTCTTT
CDR3aa: CASSNPTGGIDEAFF

d_gene: NA
abundance: NA
j_gene: TRBJ1-2
v_gene: TRBV7-9
CDR3nt: TGTGCCAGCAGCTTATCCCAGATCTATGGCTACACCTTC
CDR3aa: CASSLSQIYGYTF

d_gene: NA
abundance: once
j_gene: TRBJ1-1
v_gene: TRBV7-9
CDR3nt: TGTGCCAGCAGGCTGGCCCTCGGGAACACTGAAGCTTTCTTT
CDR3aa: CASRLALGNTEAFF

d_gene: NA
abundance: NA
j_gene: TRBJ2-5
v_gene: TRBV27
CDR3nt: TGTGCCAGCAGTTTACGCGGCCTATGGGAGACCCAGTACTTC
CDR3aa: CASSLRGLWETQYF

d_gene: NA
abundance: NA
j_gene: TRBJ2-1
v_gene: TRBV2
CDR3nt: TGTGCCAGCAGTTCGACCGAGGGCTCCTACAATGAGCAGTTCTTC
CDR3aa: CASSSTEGSYNEQFF

d_gene: TRBD2
abundance: once
j_gene: TRBJ2-7
v_gene: TRBV19
CDR3nt: TGTGCCAGTAGTACCATGGGGGGGACCGAGCAGTACTTC
CDR3aa: CASSTMGGTEQYF

d_gene: NA
abundance: NA
j_gene: TRBJ1-2
v_gene: TRBV23-1
CDR3nt: TGCGCCAGCAGTCAGAGTTGGTGCTGGGGGAGAGTATATGGCTACACCTTC
CDR3aa: CASSQSWCWGRVYGYTF